The 18 T cell receptor beta chains below were found in one sample sequenced in a study of blood T cell repertoires in COVID-19. Profiling relied on immunoSEQ multiplex PCR, and the TCRdb table lists in-frame clones only, not all of them. The sample includes fewer than 60,000 clones, more than 65% of them seen just once. The specimen sequenced was peripheral blood. Every receptor here comes from a human donor in a cohort sampled during active COVID-19.

The chain employs TRBV24-1 and TRBJ2-5; perhaps TRBD1 as D (6 bases). Trimming left V 6 bases short and J 4 bases short, with 11 bases between. The CDR3 has 13 residues. The germline CDR1 and CDR2 sequences are KGHDR and SFDVKD. The CDR3 region has the DNA TGTGCCACCAGTCCGTCAGGGGCAGAGACCCAGTACTTC. Translating it yields CATSPSGAETQYF.

The genes are TRBV2 and TRBJ2-5; TRBD2 aligns across 7 bases. Germline loops: CDR1 SNHLY, CDR2 FYNNEI. V dropped 2 bases and J dropped 5; count of bases not matched to a gene: 11. This CDR3 has 16 residues. In nucleotides, the CDR3 is TGTGCCAGCAGTGAAAGGGCTAGCGGTATGGGGGAGACCCAGTACTTC. It is translated as CASSERASGMGETQYF. Full variable domain (remainder filled in from reference TRBV2 and TRBJ2-5): EPEVTQTPSHQVTQMGQEVILRCVPISNHLYFYWYRQILGQKVEFLVSFYNNEISEKSEIFDDQFSVERPDGSNFTLKIRSTKLEDSAMYFCASSERASGMGETQYFGPGTRLLVL.

The CDR3 protein is CASSLAGANTIYF. The CDR3 DNA reads as TGTGCCAGCAGCTTAGCTGGGGCTAACACCATATATTTT. V is TRBV7-8 and J is TRBJ1-3; the D gene is possibly TRBD1 (5 bases). CDR3 size: 13 residues. CDR1 SGHVS and CDR2 FQNEAQ come from the germline V gene. The V and J ends lost 0 bases and 7 bases respectively, with 7 bases between them.

The chain couples TRBV5-4 to TRBJ2-1; D call uncertain. V lost 0 bases to trimming and J lost 5 bases, with 12 bases between them. The CDR3 loop spans 15 amino acids. Germline CDR1 SGHNT, CDR2 YYREEE (reference sequence). The CDR3 protein is CASSLVTSLNNEQFF. CDR3 nucleotide sequence: TGTGCCAGCAGCTTGGTTACTTCCCTGAACAATGAGCAGTTCTTC. Looking up the rest from reference TRBV5-4 and TRBJ2-1 gives the full variable domain: ETGVTQSPTHLIKTRGQQVTLRCSSQSGHNTVSWYQQALGQGPQFIFQYYREEENGRGNFPPRFSGLQFPNYSSELNVNALELDDSALYLCASSLVTSLNNEQFFGPGTRLTVL.

The J gene is TRBJ2-6, the V gene TRBV5-4, with 10 bases that match TRBD1. This CDR3 region has 18 residues. Trimming took 4 bases from V and 0 from J; bases not matched to a gene: 7. CDR1 is SGHNT and CDR2 is YYREEE in the germline V gene (reference sequence). The CDR3 here is CASSPPGQGFSGANVLTF. CDR3 sequence (DNA): TGTGCCAGCAGCCCTCCGGGACAGGGGTTCTCTGGGGCCAACGTCCTGACTTTC.

The chain couples TRBV18 to TRBJ1-5, with no clear D. Trimming cost V 3 bases and J 4 bases, with 4 bases left between them. Germline V gene data show CDR1 as KGHSH and CDR2 as LQKENI. The CDR3 extends over 12 amino acids. CDR3 amino acids: CASSPENQPQHF. DNA for the CDR3: TGTGCCAGCTCACCGGAGAATCAGCCCCAGCATTTT.

The chain carries TRBV30 and TRBJ2-3; the match to TRBD2 covers 9 bases. The CDR3 runs to 17 residues. Trimming took 0 bases from V and 1 from J; bases not matched to a gene: 8. The V gene's germline CDR1 is GTSNPN and CDR2 SVGIG (reference sequence). The CDR3 nucleotides are TGTGCCTGGAGTGTAGCGGGAGGCTTCGGGGGCACAGATACGCAGTATTTT. Its protein product is CAWSVAGGFGGTDTQYF.

This chain connects TRBV9 to TRBJ2-3, with D uncertain. CDR1 and CDR2 (germline): SGDLS, YYNGEE. Trimming left V 4 bases short and J 2 bases short, with 8 bases between. CDR3 length: 13 residues. The DNA for the CDR3 is TGTGCCAGCAGCTCAGATTTCACAGATACGCAGTATTTT. This codes for CASSSDFTDTQYF. Combining the CDR3 with reference TRBV9 and TRBJ2-3 gives the whole variable domain DSGVTQTPKHLITATGQRVTLRCSPRSGDLSVYWYQQSLDQGLQFLIQYYNGEERAKGNILERFSAQQFPDLHSELNLSSLELGDSALYFCASSSDFTDTQYFGPGTRLTVL.

The chain uses TRBV6-4 and TRBJ2-5, with D perhaps matching TRBD1 (6 bases). There are 14 residues in the CDR3. V dropped 1 base and J dropped 6 bases, with 12 bases sitting between them. Germline V lookup: CDR1 MRHNA, CDR2 SNTAGT. CDR3 in amino acids: CASSDCRDIQTQYF. DNA of the CDR3: TGTGCCAGCAGTGACTGTCGGGACATTCAGACCCAGTACTTC.

This chain uses TRBV5-4 with TRBJ2-2, with D hard to call. The V end was cut by 4 bases, the J end by 6 bases, with 19 bases between. CDR1 and CDR2 (germline): SGHNT, YYREEE (reference sequence). The CDR3 sequence is 16 residues long. The CDR3 is CASSPISTSKPGELFF. The CDR3 DNA sequence: TGTGCCAGCAGCCCGATATCGACAAGTAAGCCCGGGGAGCTGTTTTTT.

This chain links TRBV24-1 with TRBJ2-1, with 10 bases lining up with TRBD1. In germline, CDR1 is KGHDR, CDR2 SFDVKD. The CDR3 spans 16 residues. V shed 4 bases and J 10 bases; nucleotides not matched to a gene: 12. CDR3: CATSDPGTGDSLEQFF. The CDR3 DNA follows: TGTGCCACCAGTGACCCCGGGACAGGGGATTCCTTAGAGCAGTTCTTC.

The J gene is TRBJ1-6, the V gene TRBV6-5; D is undetermined. The V and J ends lost 6 bases and 7 bases respectively, with 7 bases between them. Germline CDR1 and CDR2: MNHEY and SVGAGI. This CDR3 contains 12 residues. CDR3 nucleotides: TGTGCCAGCAGCGGACTCAATTCACCCCTCCACTTT. The encoded protein is CASSGLNSPLHF.

CDR3 in DNA: TGTGCCACCAGTGAGGGTAGCGGGAGGGCTTCAGATACGCAGTATTTT. As protein: CATSEGSGRASDTQYF. The chain employs TRBV24-1 and TRBJ2-3; 11 nucleotides align to TRBD2. The CDR3 spans 16 residues. Germline assignment: CDR1 KGHDR and CDR2 SFDVKD. V lost 4 bases, J lost 4 bases, and 6 bases stayed unmatched.

The count of this clone is one. This sequence joins TRBV5-1 and TRBJ1-2; no reliable D call. With 6 bases removed from V and 0 bases from J, the gap between germline ends came to 12 bases. The germline gives CDR1 SGHRS, CDR2 YFSETQ. CDR3 length: 14 residues. The CDR3 protein is CASTIGVSNYGYTF. CDR3 in DNA: TGCGCCAGCACGATCGGGGTTTCTAACTATGGCTACACCTTC. The whole variable domain, filled in from reference TRBV5-1 and TRBJ1-2, reads KAGVTQTPRYLIKTRGQQVTLSCSPISGHRSVSWYQQTPGQGLQFLFEYFSETQRNKGNFPGRFSGRQFSNSRSEMNVSTLELGDSALYLCASTIGVSNYGYTFGSGTRLTVV.

The chain joins TRBV5-1 to TRBJ2-1, with TRBD2 identical over 10 bases. Germline V gene lookup returns CDR1 SGHRS and CDR2 YFSETQ. The trim removed 0 bases at V and 7 bases at J, leaving 4 bases unmatched. The length of the CDR3 is 15 residues. The CDR3 coding sequence is TGCGCCAGCAGCTTGGCTAGCGGGGGAACTAATGAGCAGTTCTTC. It is translated as CASSLASGGTNEQFF.

The chain is built from TRBV29-1 and TRBJ2-3; no definite D call. CDR3 size: 10 residues. Germline CDR1 SQVTM, CDR2 ANQGSEA. V was pared by 7 bases and J by 6 bases, with 8 bases between. CDR3 nucleotide sequence: TGCAGCGCCACCGAGGATACGCAGTATTTT. This sequence encodes CSATEDTQYF.

The V and J genes are TRBV7-2 and TRBJ2-7, with TRBD1 matching over 8 bases. V shed 3 bases and J 5 bases; nucleotides not matched to a gene: 6. The CDR3 has 14 residues. In germline, CDR1 is SGHTA, CDR2 FQGNSA. The CDR3 nucleotides read TGTGCCAGCAGCTTGTTCACAGGGGGAAACGAGCAGTACTTC. This codes for CASSLFTGGNEQYF.

The chain carries TRBV18 and TRBJ2-7, with 7 nucleotides matching TRBD2. Trimming removed 3 bases from V and 3 bases from J; junction bases left unmatched: 8. This CDR3 is built from 15 residues. CDR1 is KGHSH and CDR2 is LQKENI in the germline V gene. The CDR3 region is CASSPGLGEGYEQYF. CDR3 sequence (DNA): TGTGCCAGCTCACCCGGGCTAGGGGAGGGCTACGAGCAGTACTTC.